The entry that follows covers one T cell receptor (beta chain) sequence. This sample is drawn from a study of blood T cell repertoires in COVID-19. Trimming at V came to 6 bases and at J to 3 bases, leaving 3 bases not matched to a gene. There are 15 residues in the CDR3. The data were produced by immunoSEQ multiplex PCR, yet TCRdb's version contains in-frame clones alone and is incomplete. Of about 230,000 clones listed, under 90% are singletons. This chain joins TRBV5-3 and TRBJ2-2; 12 bases map to TRBD2. TRBV5-3 qualifies as an ORF whose function is uncertain. The sequence came from a man aged 50 to 60 with COVID-19, enrolled during active disease. Material: peripheral blood. The DNA of the CDR3 is TGTGCCAGAAACCCTAGCGGGAGGGACACCGGGGAGCTGTTTTTT. It codes for CARNPSGRDTGELFF.